These 25 T cell receptor beta chains came from one sample sequenced in a study of blood T cell repertoires in COVID-19. Libraries were prepared by immunoSEQ multiplex PCR; TCRdb keeps only in-frame clonotypes and omits some of them. The table includes approximately 250,000 clones, roughly 86% detected once. The sequenced sample was peripheral blood. Receptors were obtained from a man aged 40-50 years with active or convalescent COVID-19.

The sample holds one count of this clone. The V call is TRBV7-9, the J call TRBJ1-6, with D unresolved. The CDR3 totals 15 residues. V was trimmed by 4 bases and J by 7 bases, leaving 14 bases between them. CDR1 is SEHNR, CDR2 FQNEAQ, per germline (reference sequence). The CDR3: CASSYDGLPNSPLHF. CDR3 DNA sequence: TGTGCCAGCAGCTACGATGGGCTACCGAATTCACCCCTCCACTTT.

This clone was seen once. The rearrangement joins TRBV28 to TRBJ1-4, with D possibly matching TRBD1 (5 bases). CDR1 is MDHEN, CDR2 SYDVKM, per germline. This CDR3 is built from 13 residues. Between the trimmed V and J ends, which lost 6 bases and 7 bases, there was a span of 12 bases. The CDR3 bases are TGTGCCAGCAGGAGGCAGGGAAGTGAAAAACTGTTTTTT. This translates into CASRRQGSEKLFF.

The chain is built from TRBV3-1 (or the pseudogene TRBV3-2) and TRBJ1-1, with no clear D. Germline V CDR1 and CDR2: LGHDT, YNNKEL (reference sequence). The CDR3 sequence is 15 residues long. V gave up 5 bases and J gave up 4 bases, with 17 bases separating them. CDR3 sequence: CASSYYGGGGTEAFF. The CDR3 bases are TGTGCCAGCAGCTATTACGGAGGAGGCGGCACTGAAGCTTTCTTT.

The genes are TRBV7-6 and TRBJ2-1; a weak D match, TRBD1 (7 bases). CDR1 is SGHVS and CDR2 is FNYEAQ in the germline V gene. This CDR3 is 16 amino acids long. Deletions cut 1 base from V and 7 bases from J, with 17 bases between. Here the CDR3 DNA reads TGTGCCAGCAGCTTAGGACAGGGAGGCTCAGGGAATGAGCAGTTCTTC. This encodes CASSLGQGGSGNEQFF.

The chain links TRBV28 to TRBJ2-2; 9 bases agree with TRBD1. CDR3 length: 17 residues. The J segment lost 3 bases and the V segment lost 6 bases, leaving 11 bases of the junction unmatched. Germline values: CDR1 MDHEN, CDR2 SYDVKM. This chain's CDR3 is CASSLGSTGGHTGELFF. The CDR3 bases are TGTGCCAGCAGCCTGGGGTCGACAGGGGGGCACACCGGGGAGCTGTTTTTT. Variable domain in full (rest from reference TRBV28 and TRBJ2-2): DVKVTQSSRYLVKRTGEKVFLECVQDMDHENMFWYRQDPGLGLRLIYFSYDVKMKEKGDIPEGYSVSREKKERFSLILESASTNQTSMYLCASSLGSTGGHTGELFFGEGSRLTVL.

This clone was counted a single time. The chain combines TRBV3-1 (or the pseudogene TRBV3-2) with TRBJ2-1, with a weak D call TRBD1 (6 bases). The length of the CDR3 is 15 residues. V lost 3 bases and J 6 bases, leaving 15 bases between the germline ends. Germline assignment: CDR1 LGHDT and CDR2 YNNKEL (reference sequence). The CDR3 DNA reads TGTGCCAGCAGCCAGACAGGAAAGGAGACCAATGAGCAGTTCTTC. It specifies CASSQTGKETNEQFF.

The chain links TRBV5-6 to TRBJ2-5; possible D gene TRBD2, 6 bases. The CDR3 is 13 residues long. The V end was cut by 2 bases, the J end by 2 bases, with 7 bases between. Germline lookup yields CDR1 SGHDT and CDR2 YYEEEE. CDR3 sequence reads: CASSFGGQETQYF. CDR3 nucleotides: TGTGCCAGCAGCTTCGGGGGACAAGAGACCCAGTACTTC.

The chain recombines TRBV7-8 with TRBJ2-1; 12 nucleotides agree with TRBD2. Per germline, CDR1 SGHVS and CDR2 FQNEAQ. J lost 6 bases, V lost 1 base, and 1 base had no gene match. The CDR3 is 15 amino acids. The CDR3 reads CASSLGTSGINEQFF. The CDR3 DNA sequence: TGTGCCAGCAGCTTAGGGACTAGCGGGATCAATGAGCAGTTCTTC.

The gene calls are TRBV2 and TRBJ2-7, with D possibly matching TRBD1 (6 bases). Between the trimmed V and J ends, which lost 6 bases and 6 bases, there was a span of 12 bases. The CDR3 is made up of 12 amino acids. In germline, CDR1 is SNHLY, CDR2 FYNNEI. CDR3 in amino acids: CASRREGGEQYF. CDR3 bases: TGTGCCAGCAGGAGGGAAGGGGGCGAGCAGTACTTC.

The chain joins TRBV20-1 to TRBJ2-1; D is possibly TRBD2 (7 bases). Germline CDR1 and CDR2: DFQATT and SNEGSKA (reference sequence). Trimming took 3 bases from V and 5 from J, leaving 17 bases between them. CDR3 length: 15 residues. CDR3: CSASLGGPKDNEQFF. Written as DNA, the CDR3 is TGCAGTGCTAGTTTGGGGGGGCCTAAGGACAATGAGCAGTTCTTC.

This clone was seen a handful of times. The chain combines TRBV9 with TRBJ1-6; TRBD1 might be the D (6 bases). CDR3 size: 15 residues. V lost 4 bases and J lost 6, with 14 bases in between. Germline-derived CDR1 and CDR2 are SGDLS and YYNGEE. CDR3 sequence (DNA): TGTGCCAGCAGCCCAACGGGACAAATTAATTCACCCCTCCACTTT. This codes for CASSPTGQINSPLHF.

The chain has TRBV28 and TRBJ2-7, with D uncertain. CDR1 and CDR2 (germline): MDHEN, SYDVKM. V was shortened by 5 bases and J by 9 bases, with 11 bases between the two germline ends. CDR3 length: 11 amino acids. Here the CDR3 DNA reads TGTGCCAGCAGTCCCAACGTCGGGCAGTACTTC. Translated: CASSPNVGQYF.

The chain recombines TRBV9 with TRBJ1-1; D is undetermined. The CDR3 covers 13 residues. V was shortened by 3 bases and J by 0 bases, with 6 bases between the two germline ends. CDR1 is SGDLS, CDR2 YYNGEE, per germline. CDR3 coding DNA: TGTGCCAGCAGCGCTTTGTTGAACACTGAAGCTTTCTTT. This translates into CASSALLNTEAFF.

The chain is built from TRBV12-5 and TRBJ2-7; D is perhaps TRBD1 (5 bases). The germline V and J ends were trimmed by 1 base and 9 bases, with 10 bases remaining between them. Per germline, CDR1 LGHNT and CDR2 FRNRAP. This CDR3 has 12 residues. The CDR3 DNA is TGTGCTAGTGGTTTGGGGGGCCGCGGGCAGTACTTC. Translating gives CASGLGGRGQYF.

V is TRBV5-1 and J is TRBJ2-2; 16 bases are a match to TRBD2. The length of the CDR3 is 20 residues. Trimming cost V 2 bases and J 2 bases; bases outside gene matches: 9. In germline, CDR1 is SGHRS, CDR2 YFSETQ. CDR3 protein: CASSFTGTSGRALNTGELFF. The DNA for the CDR3 is TGCGCCAGCAGCTTTACCGGGACTAGCGGGAGGGCCCTCAACACCGGGGAGCTGTTTTTT.

The genes are TRBV6-5 and TRBJ1-4; D possibly corresponds to TRBD1 (5 bases). CDR1 MNHEY and CDR2 SVGAGI come from the germline V gene. Trimming left V 6 bases short and J 7 bases short, with 18 bases between. The CDR3 runs to 15 residues. CDR3 protein: CASSLITGSSEKLFF. CDR3 nucleotide sequence: TGTGCCAGCAGCCTCATAACAGGAAGTAGTGAAAAACTGTTTTTT.

This clone has a single count. J is TRBJ2-1 and V is TRBV7-9, with D tentatively TRBD1 (6 bases). The V gene's germline CDR1 is SEHNR and CDR2 FQNEAQ (reference sequence). The CDR3 length is 18 residues. V shed 0 bases and J shed 5 bases, with 20 bases lying between them. In DNA, the CDR3 is TGTGCCAGCAGCTTAGCGGTGACGGGCAGGGGAGAGGACAATGAGCAGTTCTTC. Translated: CASSLAVTGRGEDNEQFF.

The V gene is TRBV12-5, the J gene TRBJ1-3, with D unresolved. This CDR3 region has 12 residues. V dropped 7 bases and J dropped 0 bases, with 4 bases sitting between them. Per the germline V gene, CDR1 is LGHNT and CDR2 is FRNRAP. The CDR3: CASAISGNTIYF. The DNA for the CDR3 is TGTGCTAGTGCTATCTCTGGAAACACCATATATTTT.

The CDR3: CASKAGVDEQFF. The CDR3 DNA is TGTGCCAGCAAGGCAGGGGTGGATGAGCAGTTCTTC. The chain recombines TRBV2 with TRBJ2-1; D may be TRBD1 (6 bases). This CDR3 region has 12 residues. The germline V gene encodes CDR1 SNHLY and CDR2 FYNNEI. The V and J ends lost 7 bases and 8 bases respectively, with 12 bases between them.

This chain joins TRBV25-1 and TRBJ1-2, with 9 bases identical to TRBD1. V shed 4 bases and J 6 bases; nucleotides not matched to a gene: 3. Germline V lookup: CDR1 MGHDK, CDR2 SYGVNS. This CDR3 is 13 amino acids long. This CDR3 is CASSARTGDGYTF. CDR3 sequence (DNA): TGTGCCAGCAGTGCGAGGACAGGGGATGGCTACACCTTC.

This clone was seen once. V is TRBV5-1 and J is TRBJ1-2; TRBD1 matches at 7 bases. After removal of 2 bases from V and 8 bases from J, the junction contained 6 bases not matched to a gene. Germline CDR1 SGHRS, CDR2 YFSETQ. The CDR3 sequence is 13 residues long. CDR3 nucleotide sequence: TGCGCCAGCAGCTTTGGGGACAGCGTCGGCTACACCTTC. It specifies CASSFGDSVGYTF.

The chain combines TRBV5-6 with TRBJ2-1; D is uncertain. The CDR3 extends over 16 amino acids. V shed 1 base and J shed 2 bases, with 13 bases lying between them. The germline CDR1 and CDR2 sequences are SGHDT and YYEEEE. The CDR3 DNA sequence: TGTGCCAGCAGCTTGAATACAGCCATACCCTACAATGAGCAGTTCTTC. This codes for CASSLNTAIPYNEQFF.

This rearrangement joins TRBV4-1 to TRBJ2-1; D may be TRBD2 (7 bases). The CDR3 has 18 residues. Germline loops: CDR1 MGHRA, CDR2 YSYEKL. The V end lost 1 base, the J end lost 3 bases, and 19 bases lay between the germline ends. The CDR3 bases are TGCGCCAGCAGCCAAGTCTCTCACTCGGGGGGCGACTACAATGAGCAGTTCTTC. Translating it yields CASSQVSHSGGDYNEQFF.

This chain links TRBV19 with TRBJ2-7, with D possibly being TRBD2 (5 bases). Per germline, CDR1 LNHDA and CDR2 SQIVND (reference sequence). V shed 2 bases and J shed 4 bases, with 12 bases lying between them. The CDR3 is 14 residues long. The DNA of the CDR3 is TGTGCCAGTAGTATAATGCTAGCTCGGTACGAGCAGTACTTC. Its protein product is CASSIMLARYEQYF.

This chain connects TRBV12-5 to TRBJ1-2, with 7 bases fitting TRBD1. The CDR3 is 15 amino acids. Germline CDR1 reads LGHNT; CDR2 reads FRNRAP. The V segment lost 0 bases and the J segment 4 bases; nucleotides outside the gene matches: 5. In nucleotides, the CDR3 is TGTGCTAGTGGTTTGGTAATGGCAGGGGGCTATGGCTACACCTTC. Translating gives CASGLVMAGGYGYTF. The complete variable domain, with remaining parts taken from reference TRBV12-5 and TRBJ1-2, reads DARVTQTPRHKVTEMGQEVTMRCQPILGHNTVFWYRQTMMQGLELLAYFRNRAPLDDSGMPKDRFSAEMPDATLATLKIQPSEPRDSAVYFCASGLVMAGGYGYTFGSGTRLTVV.